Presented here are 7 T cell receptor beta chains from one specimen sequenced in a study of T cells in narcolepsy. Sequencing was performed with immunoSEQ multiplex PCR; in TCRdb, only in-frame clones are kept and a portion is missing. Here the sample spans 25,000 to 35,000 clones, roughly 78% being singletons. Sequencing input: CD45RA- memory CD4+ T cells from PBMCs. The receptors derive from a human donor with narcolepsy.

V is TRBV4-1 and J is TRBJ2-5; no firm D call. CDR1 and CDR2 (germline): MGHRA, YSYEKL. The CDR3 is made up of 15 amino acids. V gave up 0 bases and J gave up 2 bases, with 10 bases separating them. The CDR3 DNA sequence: TGCGCCAGCAGCCAAGATAAAGCAGGACAAGAGACCCAGTACTTC. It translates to CASSQDKAGQETQYF.

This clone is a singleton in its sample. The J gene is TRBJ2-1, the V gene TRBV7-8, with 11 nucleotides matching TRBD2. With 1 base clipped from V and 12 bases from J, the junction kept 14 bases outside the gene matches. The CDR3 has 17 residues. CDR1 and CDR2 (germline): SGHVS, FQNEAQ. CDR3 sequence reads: CASSLELAGVITMVQFF. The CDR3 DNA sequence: TGTGCCAGCAGCTTAGAACTAGCGGGGGTTATTACAATGGTGCAGTTCTTC.

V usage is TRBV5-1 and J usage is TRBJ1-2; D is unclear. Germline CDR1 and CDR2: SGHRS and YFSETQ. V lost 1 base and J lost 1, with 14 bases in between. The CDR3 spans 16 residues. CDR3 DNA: TGCGCCAGCAGCTTGCAAGGTGGAGTCCTTAACTATGGCTACACCTTC. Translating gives CASSLQGGVLNYGYTF.

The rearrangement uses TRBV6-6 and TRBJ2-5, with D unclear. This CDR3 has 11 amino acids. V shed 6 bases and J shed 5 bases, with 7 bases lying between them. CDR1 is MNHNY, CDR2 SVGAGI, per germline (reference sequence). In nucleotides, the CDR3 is TGTGCCAGCAGCCCACTGGAGACCCAGTACTTC. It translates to CASSPLETQYF.

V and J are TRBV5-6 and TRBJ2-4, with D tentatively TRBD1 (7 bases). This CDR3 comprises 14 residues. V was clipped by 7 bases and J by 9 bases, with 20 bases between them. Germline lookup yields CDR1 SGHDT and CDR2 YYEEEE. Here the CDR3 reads CASSQGGYSSIQYF. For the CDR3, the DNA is TGTGCCAGCTCCCAGGGGGGCTACTCCAGCATTCAGTACTTC. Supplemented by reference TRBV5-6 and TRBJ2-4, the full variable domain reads DAGVTQSPTHLIKTRGQQVTLRCSPKSGHDTVSWYQQALGQGPQFIFQYYEEEERQRGNFPDRFSGHQFPNYSSELNVNALLLGDSALYLCASSQGGYSSIQYFGAGTRLSVL.

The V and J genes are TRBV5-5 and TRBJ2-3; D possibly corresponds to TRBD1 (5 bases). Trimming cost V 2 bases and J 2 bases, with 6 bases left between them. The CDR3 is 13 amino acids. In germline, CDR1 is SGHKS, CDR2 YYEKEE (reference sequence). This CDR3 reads CASSFRDTDTQYF. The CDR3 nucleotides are TGTGCCAGCAGCTTCAGGGACACAGATACGCAGTATTTT.

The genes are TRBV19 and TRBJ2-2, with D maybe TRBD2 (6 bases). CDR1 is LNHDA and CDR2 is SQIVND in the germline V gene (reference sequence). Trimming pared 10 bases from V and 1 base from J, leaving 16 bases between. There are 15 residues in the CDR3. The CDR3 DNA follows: TGTGCCACCAAGGCGGAGGGGTGGAACACCGGGGAGCTGTTTTTT. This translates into CATKAEGWNTGELFF. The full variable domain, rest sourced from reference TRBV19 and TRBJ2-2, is DGGITQSPKYLFRKEGQNVTLSCEQNLNHDAMYWYRQDPGQGLRLIYYSQIVNDFQKGDIAEGYSVSREKKESFPLTVTSAQKNPTAFYLCATKAEGWNTGELFFGEGSRLTVL.